The 29 T cell receptor beta chains given below trace back to one sample, sequenced in a study of cytomegalovirus exposure and HLA in healthy donors. PCR used 60 Vbeta primers and 13 Jbeta primers. Libraries were prepared by immunoSEQ multiplex PCR; TCRdb keeps only in-frame clonotypes and omits some of them. This sample has approximately 100,000 clones; around 75% occur once, and the top ten carry 2.5%. Sequencing was performed on PBMCs. The receptors originated from a man in his forties in good health and CMV-seronegative.

The V gene is TRBV5-4, the J gene TRBJ2-1; D call uncertain. The CDR3 runs 14 residues. The V gene lost 1 base and the J gene lost 6 bases, with 11 bases spanning the gap. Germline V gene sequence: CDR1 SGHNT, CDR2 YYREEE (reference sequence). CDR3 amino acids: CASSLPSLVNEQFF. CDR3 DNA sequence: TGTGCCAGCAGCTTGCCTAGTTTAGTCAATGAGCAGTTCTTC.

The CDR3 region has the DNA TGCGCCAGCAGCTTGGAGAACAGGGTCCAAGAGACCCAGTACTTC. Translation: CASSLENRVQETQYF. The chain couples TRBV5-1 to TRBJ2-5; D perhaps matches TRBD1 (6 bases). In germline, CDR1 is SGHRS, CDR2 YFSETQ. The CDR3 has 15 residues. The ends were cut back, 0 bases at V and 1 base at J, with 10 bases in the middle. Using reference TRBV5-1 and TRBJ2-5 for the parts outside the CDR3, the full variable domain is KAGVTQTPRYLIKTRGQQVTLSCSPISGHRSVSWYQQTPGQGLQFLFEYFSETQRNKGNFPGRFSGRQFSNSRSEMNVSTLELGDSALYLCASSLENRVQETQYFGPGTRLLVL.

The DNA for the CDR3 is TGTGCCAGCAGTTGGGACAACGGGTCTGAGCAGTACTTC. Amino acids: CASSWDNGSEQYF. This sequence joins TRBV11-2 and TRBJ2-7; tentative D call: TRBD1 (6 bases). Germline CDR1 SGHAT, CDR2 FQNNGV. CDR3 size: 13 residues. V was shortened by 6 bases and J by 7 bases, with 16 bases between the two germline ends.

This clone was seen only once. This chain joins TRBV19 and TRBJ2-1; 9 bases align to TRBD1. Per germline, CDR1 LNHDA and CDR2 SQIVND (reference sequence). J lost 4 bases, V lost 5 bases, and 6 bases had no gene match. The CDR3 extends over 15 amino acids. The CDR3 DNA reads TGTGCCAGTAGTCTGGGACAGGGTATGTACAATGAGCAGTTCTTC. Translated: CASSLGQGMYNEQFF.

The gene calls are TRBV4-1 and TRBJ2-5; no firm D call. V was shortened by 0 bases and J by 10 bases, with 12 bases between the two germline ends. The CDR3 has 13 amino acids. The germline CDR1 and CDR2 sequences are MGHRA and YSYEKL. CDR3 sequence: CASSQEMFTDQYF. CDR3 nucleotides: TGCGCCAGCAGCCAAGAGATGTTCACAGACCAGTACTTC.

This chain uses TRBV5-6 with TRBJ1-2; D remains unclear. The CDR3 runs 13 residues. The V end lost 2 bases, the J end lost 4 bases, and 9 bases lay between the germline ends. Germline CDR1 is SGHDT and CDR2 is YYEEEE. In DNA form, the CDR3 reads TGTGCCAGCAGCTTACGGTCAGGCTATGGCTACACCTTC. Protein product: CASSLRSGYGYTF.

This clone showed up just once. The chain joins TRBV19 to TRBJ2-1; D is perhaps TRBD1 (6 bases). V was trimmed by 7 bases and J by 4 bases, leaving 8 bases between them. The CDR3 is made up of 12 amino acids. Germline CDR1 and CDR2: LNHDA and SQIVND (reference sequence). CDR3 amino acids: CASTGQYNEQFF. The CDR3 nucleotides are TGTGCCAGTACCGGACAGTACAATGAGCAGTTCTTC.

The genes are TRBV14 and TRBJ2-3; no clear D. Per the germline V gene, CDR1 is SGHDN and CDR2 is FVKESK. Trimming cost V 0 bases and J 0 bases, with 4 bases left between them. The CDR3 is made up of 14 amino acids. The DNA of the CDR3 is TGTGCCAGCAGCCAAGAATATAGCACAGATACGCAGTATTTT. The encoded protein is CASSQEYSTDTQYF.

This clone has a single count. The CDR3 loop reads CASTDGPSLSSYNSPLHF. CDR3 DNA: TGTGCCAGCACAGATGGGCCCTCATTGAGCTCCTATAATTCACCCCTCCACTTT. This chain joins TRBV2 and TRBJ1-6; D ambiguous. V lost 7 bases and J 0 bases, leaving 19 bases between the germline ends. This CDR3 is built from 18 residues. The germline CDR1 and CDR2 sequences are SNHLY and FYNNEI.

This clone appeared a single time. The chain is built from TRBV5-1 and TRBJ2-5; TRBD2 matches 7 bases. V shed 6 bases and J 5 bases; nucleotides not matched to a gene: 13. Germline CDR1 is SGHRS and CDR2 is YFSETQ. This CDR3 comprises 15 residues. The CDR3 DNA sequence: TGCGCCAGCAAAACTCTCCCCTACGGGGGGGAGACCCAGTACTTC. Translating gives CASKTLPYGGETQYF.

The count of this clone is one. The J gene is TRBJ1-1, the V gene TRBV5-1; no definite D call. CDR1 and CDR2 from the germline V gene are SGHRS and YFSETQ. The CDR3 length is 14 residues. V was trimmed by 1 base and J by 6 bases, leaving 13 bases between them. CDR3 residues: CASSLLQTTAEAFF. CDR3 nucleotides: TGCGCCAGCAGCTTGTTACAGACGACCGCTGAAGCTTTCTTT.

In this sample, this clone turned up once. The genes are TRBV27 and TRBJ2-1; tentatively, D is TRBD2 (5 bases). CDR1 and CDR2 from the germline V gene are MNHEY and SMNVEV (reference sequence). The V end lost 6 bases, the J end lost 5 bases, and 17 bases lay between the germline ends. The CDR3 spans 15 residues. The CDR3 DNA reads TGTGCCAGCAGAACCTATCGGAGGTTAAACAATGAGCAGTTCTTC. As protein: CASRTYRRLNNEQFF.

This chain connects TRBV28 to TRBJ2-5; a possible D gene is TRBD1 (6 bases). The ends were cut back, 3 bases at V and 5 bases at J, with 13 bases in the middle. Looked up from germline, CDR1 is MDHEN and CDR2 is SYDVKM. The CDR3 is 14 residues long. CDR3 region: CASSLAGVRETQYF. The CDR3 region has the DNA TGTGCCAGCAGTTTGGCAGGGGTAAGGGAGACCCAGTACTTC.

V is TRBV19 and J is TRBJ1-4; the D gene is possibly TRBD1 (6 bases). There are 14 residues in the CDR3. Trimming cost V 3 bases and J 2 bases, with 7 bases left between them. Germline CDR1 is LNHDA and CDR2 is SQIVND (reference sequence). CDR3 sequence: CASSIQGTNEKLFF. CDR3 coding DNA: TGTGCCAGTAGTATTCAGGGGACTAATGAAAAACTGTTTTTT. The whole variable domain, filled in from reference TRBV19 and TRBJ1-4, reads DGGITQSPKYLFRKEGQNVTLSCEQNLNHDAMYWYRQDPGQGLRLIYYSQIVNDFQKGDIAEGYSVSREKKESFPLTVTSAQKNPTAFYLCASSIQGTNEKLFFGSGTQLSVL.

The chain combines TRBV27 with TRBJ1-2; the match to TRBD1 covers 9 bases. Germline lookup yields CDR1 MNHEY and CDR2 SMNVEV (reference sequence). The CDR3 spans 13 residues. V gave up 3 bases and J gave up 10 bases; unmatched junction bases: 6. Here the CDR3 reads CASSLTGTGSYTF. Here the CDR3 DNA reads TGTGCCAGCAGTTTGACCGGGACAGGGTCCTACACCTTC.

The rearrangement links TRBV7-9 to TRBJ2-5; D may be TRBD1 (6 bases). The CDR3 is made up of 14 amino acids. The ends were cut back, 1 base at V and 6 bases at J, with 12 bases in the middle. Germline values: CDR1 SEHNR, CDR2 FQNEAQ (reference sequence). CDR3 in DNA: TGTGCCAGCAGCTTAGGGCAGGGGTTCCAGACCCAGTACTTC. This codes for CASSLGQGFQTQYF. Looking up the rest from reference TRBV7-9 and TRBJ2-5 gives the full variable domain: DTGVSQNPRHKITKRGQNVTFRCDPISEHNRLYWYRQTLGQGPEFLTYFQNEAQLEKSRLLSDRFSAERPKGSFSTLEIQRTEQGDSAMYLCASSLGQGFQTQYFGPGTRLLVL.

This chain uses TRBV14 with TRBJ1-2; tentatively, D is TRBD1 (6 bases). The CDR3 spans 15 residues. CDR1 SGHDN and CDR2 FVKESK come from the germline V gene. V gave up 4 bases and J gave up 4 bases, with 16 bases separating them. In DNA, the CDR3 is TGTGCCAGCAGCCTGAGTAGGGGGACACTCTATGGCTACACCTTC. Amino acids: CASSLSRGTLYGYTF. Together with reference TRBV14 and TRBJ1-2, the CDR3 gives the full variable domain: EAGVTQFPSHSVIEKGQTVTLRCDPISGHDNLYWYRRVMGKEIKFLLHFVKESKQDESGMPNNRFLAERTGGTYSTLKVQPAELEDSGVYFCASSLSRGTLYGYTFGSGTRLTVV.

The table lists this clone with a few counts. V and J are TRBV19 and TRBJ1-5; no clear D. From germline, CDR1 is LNHDA and CDR2 SQIVND (reference sequence). The length of the CDR3 is 14 residues. Between the trimmed V and J ends, which lost 3 bases and 1 base, there was a span of 7 bases. The CDR3 region has the DNA TGTGCCAGTAGTATCGCACAGAGCAATCAGCCCCAGCATTTT. It codes for CASSIAQSNQPQHF.

The chain joins TRBV19 to TRBJ2-2, with D hard to call. The germline V gene encodes CDR1 LNHDA and CDR2 SQIVND (reference sequence). This CDR3 spans 13 amino acids. Trimming pared 6 bases from V and 0 bases from J, leaving 5 bases between. CDR3 amino acids: CASRQTNTGELFF. DNA of the CDR3: TGTGCCAGTAGACAGACGAACACCGGGGAGCTGTTTTTT.

The chain is built from TRBV2 and TRBJ1-3; D not certain. The CDR3 runs to 16 residues. The V and J ends lost 1 base and 0 bases respectively, with 10 bases between them. Per germline, CDR1 SNHLY and CDR2 FYNNEI. The CDR3 is CASSEVMVLSGNTIYF. CDR3 DNA sequence: TGTGCCAGCAGTGAAGTCATGGTACTCTCTGGAAACACCATATATTTT.

CDR3 region: CASSFHRGGEAFF. The CDR3 DNA reads as TGTGCCAGCAGCTTCCACAGGGGCGGCGAAGCTTTCTTT. The chain recombines TRBV5-8 with TRBJ1-1; TRBD1 matches at 7 bases. The CDR3 is made up of 13 amino acids. V shed 2 bases and J 8 bases; nucleotides not matched to a gene: 6. Germline CDR1 SGHTS, CDR2 YDEGEE.

The CDR3 region is CASSQGAGATGELFF. CDR3 sequence (DNA): TGCGCCAGCAGCCAAGGGGCGGGGGCCACCGGGGAGCTGTTTTTT. This rearrangement joins TRBV4-1 to TRBJ2-2, with D maybe TRBD2 (7 bases). V lost 1 base and J lost 4, with 10 bases in between. This CDR3 has 15 amino acids. Germline V CDR1 and CDR2: MGHRA, YSYEKL.

The gene calls are TRBV11-2 and TRBJ2-3; 9 positions agree with TRBD2. The germline V gene encodes CDR1 SGHAT and CDR2 FQNNGV. The CDR3 contains 15 residues. After removal of 5 bases from V and 3 bases from J, the junction contained 6 bases not matched to a gene. Here the CDR3 DNA reads TGTGCCAGCAGCACCCGGACTAGCGCGACAGATACGCAGTATTTT. Translation: CASSTRTSATDTQYF.

This chain uses TRBV9 with TRBJ2-1, with TRBD2 identical over 9 bases. This CDR3 has 16 amino acids. Germline lookup yields CDR1 SGDLS and CDR2 YYNGEE. With V trimmed by 0 bases and J by 4 bases, 5 bases remained unmatched. The CDR3 here is CASSVEASGTYNEQFF. CDR3 DNA: TGTGCCAGCAGCGTAGAGGCTAGCGGGACTTACAATGAGCAGTTCTTC.

The chain recombines TRBV28 with TRBJ2-7, with D maybe TRBD1 (5 bases). The length of the CDR3 is 10 residues. The V end was cut by 8 bases, the J end by 6 bases, with 8 bases between. Germline CDR1 MDHEN, CDR2 SYDVKM. Written as DNA, the CDR3 is TGTGCCAGCCAGGGCTTCGAGCAGTACTTC. It specifies CASQGFEQYF. The full variable domain, rest sourced from reference TRBV28 and TRBJ2-7, is DVKVTQSSRYLVKRTGEKVFLECVQDMDHENMFWYRQDPGLGLRLIYFSYDVKMKEKGDIPEGYSVSREKKERFSLILESASTNQTSMYLCASQGFEQYFGPGTRLTVT.

The genes are TRBV4-1 and TRBJ2-1; TRBD2 matches at 10 bases. This CDR3 region has 17 residues. V trimming: 3 bases; J trimming: 6 bases; junction bases outside the gene matches: 11. Germline values: CDR1 MGHRA, CDR2 YSYEKL. CDR3 coding DNA: TGCGCCAGCAGCCAGGAGTTCAGCGGGGGGGCGGTCAATGAGCAGTTCTTC. This codes for CASSQEFSGGAVNEQFF.

The CDR3 loop is CASSDRGLANNEQYF. CDR3 in DNA: TGTGCCAGCAGTGACCGCGGACTAGCTAACAACGAGCAGTACTTC. V gene TRBV2 combines with J gene TRBJ2-7; 8 bases fit TRBD2. The CDR3 totals 15 residues. The J segment lost 5 bases and the V segment lost 3 bases, leaving 9 bases of the junction unmatched. Germline lookup yields CDR1 SNHLY and CDR2 FYNNEI. Using reference TRBV2 and TRBJ2-7 for the parts outside the CDR3, the full variable domain is EPEVTQTPSHQVTQMGQEVILRCVPISNHLYFYWYRQILGQKVEFLVSFYNNEISEKSEIFDDQFSVERPDGSNFTLKIRSTKLEDSAMYFCASSDRGLANNEQYFGPGTRLTVT.

CDR3 coding DNA: TGTGCCAGCAGCCAGCCCTCGTTCCAGGGAGGGTCCGGGGAGCTGTTTTTT. Its translation is CASSQPSFQGGSGELFF. J is TRBJ2-2 and V is TRBV14, with 7 bases identical to TRBD2. Germline V gives CDR1 SGHDN, CDR2 FVKESK. The CDR3 contains 17 residues. Trimming took 3 bases from V and 6 from J; bases not matched to a gene: 13.

V usage is TRBV7-9 and J usage is TRBJ1-5; no reliable D call. The ends were cut back, 5 bases at V and 4 bases at J, with 12 bases in the middle. CDR1 is SEHNR, CDR2 FQNEAQ, per germline (reference sequence). The CDR3 is made up of 14 amino acids. Written as DNA, the CDR3 is TGTGCCAGCAGCCGGCCGGGGAAAAATCAGCCCCAGCATTTT. Protein sequence: CASSRPGKNQPQHF.